The rows below give T cell receptor beta chains drawn from one sample of a study of response to subunit inactivated influenza vaccine. One entry per CDR3 protein, called by TCRdb with MiXCR from the RT-PCR reads. There are around 490,000 distinct CDR3 sequences in the sample; 6% to 9% occur only once, and 10% to 15% lies in the top ten. Here the sequenced sample was PBMCs from blood, taken around 2 years after vaccination. The receptor source for this set is a man aged 50-75 years who received an inactivated influenza vaccine. The CDR3 runs from the conserved cysteine through the conserved F or W. A D gene is named only where the DNA matches it firmly.

J gene | V gene | D gene | CDR3 protein
TRBJ1-2 | TRBV5-6 | NA | CASSLVSGSYGYTF
TRBJ2-5 | TRBV30 | TRBD1 | CAWSVGDSQETQYF
TRBJ2-5 | TRBV3-1 | NA | CASSPGIQETQYF
TRBJ1-5 | TRBV19 | NA | CASSWGDPRLQHF
TRBJ2-5 | TRBV10-1 | NA | CAIIPPGGEEYQETQYF
TRBJ2-1 | TRBV29-1 | NA | CSVVRGSSYNEQFF
TRBJ2-7 | TRBV7-2 | NA | CASSYRAREQYF
TRBJ1-1 | TRBV9 | TRBD1 | CASRDRENTEAFF
TRBJ2-5 | TRBV20-1 | TRBD2 | CSARDGRGSQETQYF
TRBJ1-1 | TRBV29-1 | NA | CSVEDPVRGYTEAFF
TRBJ2-1 | TRBV20-1 | NA | CSAHAYNEQFF
TRBJ2-4 | TRBV6-2/TRBV6-3 | TRBD2 | CASRLRSGRGDIQYF
TRBJ1-1 | TRBV20-1 | TRBD1 | CSARGPTGKLGGTEAFF
TRBJ2-2 | TRBV14 | TRBD1 | CASSPWGPQGAANTGELFF
TRBJ2-1 | TRBV5-1 | NA | CASRWAGVTYNEQFF
TRBJ2-3 | TRBV11-1 | TRBD2 | CASSPQEREGRPLGDTQYF
TRBJ1-5 | TRBV28 | NA | CASNSQGYSNQPQHF
TRBJ1-1 | TRBV7-2 | NA | CASSLWGVGTEAFF
TRBJ2-4 | TRBV6-2/TRBV6-3 | TRBD2 | CASALGGSGNIQYF
TRBJ1-2 | TRBV20-1 | TRBD1 | CSARDSLQGSYGYTF
TRBJ2-1 | TRBV13 | TRBD2 | CASSYRGTSGRGEQFF
TRBJ2-7 | TRBV5-6 | NA | CASSGGMPSEQYF
TRBJ2-1 | TRBV7-6 | TRBD2 | CASSLAGKLAGREQFF
TRBJ2-1 | TRBV24-1 | TRBD2 | CATSGLSYMGGPSYNEQFF
TRBJ2-1 | TRBV20-1 | TRBD2 | CSAGSGLALSSYNEQFF
TRBJ1-4 | TRBV12-3/TRBV12-4 | NA | CASSQHGSNEKLFF
TRBJ2-7 | TRBV7-9 | NA | CASSSGGRNSYEQYF